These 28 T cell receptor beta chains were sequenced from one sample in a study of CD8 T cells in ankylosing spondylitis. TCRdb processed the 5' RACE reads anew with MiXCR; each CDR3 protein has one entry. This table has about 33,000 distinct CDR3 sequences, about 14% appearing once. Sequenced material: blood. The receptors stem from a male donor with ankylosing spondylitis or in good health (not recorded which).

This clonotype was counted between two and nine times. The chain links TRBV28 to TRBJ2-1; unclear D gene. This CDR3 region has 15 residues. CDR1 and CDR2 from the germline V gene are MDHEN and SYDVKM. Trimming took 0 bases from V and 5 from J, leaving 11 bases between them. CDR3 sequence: CASSLWAEGDNEQFF. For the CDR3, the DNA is TGTGCCAGCAGTTTATGGGCAGAAGGCGACAATGAGCAGTTCTTC.

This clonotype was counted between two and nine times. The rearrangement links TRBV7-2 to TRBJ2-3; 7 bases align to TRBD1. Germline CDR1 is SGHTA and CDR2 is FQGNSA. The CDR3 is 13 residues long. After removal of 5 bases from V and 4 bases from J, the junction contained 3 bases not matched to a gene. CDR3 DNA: TGTGCCAGCAGCGAACAGGGGTCAGATACGCAGTATTTT. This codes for CASSEQGSDTQYF.

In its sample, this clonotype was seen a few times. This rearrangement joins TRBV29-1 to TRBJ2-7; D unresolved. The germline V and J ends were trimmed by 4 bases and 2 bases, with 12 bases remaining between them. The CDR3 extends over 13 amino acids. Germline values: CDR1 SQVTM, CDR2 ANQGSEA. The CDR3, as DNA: TGCAGCGTTGTGAATTCCCGGACCTACGAGCAGTACTTC. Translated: CSVVNSRTYEQYF.

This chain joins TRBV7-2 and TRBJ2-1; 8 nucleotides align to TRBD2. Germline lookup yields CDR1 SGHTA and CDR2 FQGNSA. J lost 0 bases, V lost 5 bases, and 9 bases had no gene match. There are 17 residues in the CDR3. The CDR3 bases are TGTGCCAGCAGCCCCTCGGCTAGCGGGTACTCCTACAATGAGCAGTTCTTC. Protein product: CASSPSASGYSYNEQFF. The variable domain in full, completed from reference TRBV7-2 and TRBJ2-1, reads GAGVSQSPSNKVTEKGKDVELRCDPISGHTALYWYRQSLGQGLEFLIYFQGNSAPDKSGLPSDRFSAERTGGSVSTLTIQRTQQEDSAVYLCASSPSASGYSYNEQFFGPGTRLTVL.

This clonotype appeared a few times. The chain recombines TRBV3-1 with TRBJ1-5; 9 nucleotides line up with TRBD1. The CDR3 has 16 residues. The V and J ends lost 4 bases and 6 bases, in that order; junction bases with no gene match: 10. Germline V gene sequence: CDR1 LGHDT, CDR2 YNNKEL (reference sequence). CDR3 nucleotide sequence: TGTGCCAGCAGCCTGTCAGGGACAGGGCGTACTCAGCCCCAGCATTTT. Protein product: CASSLSGTGRTQPQHF. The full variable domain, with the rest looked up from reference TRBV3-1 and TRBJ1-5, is DTAVSQTPKYLVTQMGNDKSIKCEQNLGHDTMYWYKQDSKKFLKIMFSYNNKELIINETVPNRFSPKSPDKAHLNLHINSLELGDSAVYFCASSLSGTGRTQPQHFGDGTRLSIL.

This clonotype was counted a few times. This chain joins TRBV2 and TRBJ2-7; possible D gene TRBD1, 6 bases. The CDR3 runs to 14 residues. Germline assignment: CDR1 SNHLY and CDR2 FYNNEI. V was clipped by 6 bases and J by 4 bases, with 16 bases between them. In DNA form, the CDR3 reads TGTGCCAGCAGCCAGGGGTCTTCGCTTTACGAGCAGTACTTC. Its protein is CASSQGSSLYEQYF.

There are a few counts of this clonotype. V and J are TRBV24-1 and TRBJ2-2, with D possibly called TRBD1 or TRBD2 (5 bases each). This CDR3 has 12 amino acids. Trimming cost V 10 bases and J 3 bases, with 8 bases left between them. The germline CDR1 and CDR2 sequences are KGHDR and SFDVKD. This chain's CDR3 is CATRGDTGELFF. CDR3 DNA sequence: TGTGCCACGAGAGGGGACACCGGGGAGCTGTTTTTT.

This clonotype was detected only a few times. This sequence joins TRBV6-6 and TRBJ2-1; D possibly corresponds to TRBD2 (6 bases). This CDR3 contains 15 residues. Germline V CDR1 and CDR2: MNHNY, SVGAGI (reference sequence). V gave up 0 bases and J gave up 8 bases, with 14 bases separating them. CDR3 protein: CASSYSMDYVDEQFF. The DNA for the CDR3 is TGTGCCAGCAGTTACTCGATGGACTATGTGGATGAGCAGTTCTTC.

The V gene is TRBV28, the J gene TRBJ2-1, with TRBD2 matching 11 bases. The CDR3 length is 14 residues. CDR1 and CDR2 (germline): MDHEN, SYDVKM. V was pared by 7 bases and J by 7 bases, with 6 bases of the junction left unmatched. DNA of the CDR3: TGTGCCAGCATCACCGGGACTAGCGGAAATGAGCAGTTCTTC. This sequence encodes CASITGTSGNEQFF.

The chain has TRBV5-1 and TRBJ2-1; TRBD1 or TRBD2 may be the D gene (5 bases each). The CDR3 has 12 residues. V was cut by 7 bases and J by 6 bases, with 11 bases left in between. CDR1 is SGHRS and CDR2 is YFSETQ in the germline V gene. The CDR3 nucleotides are TGCGCCAGCTCATATGGGGGCAATGAGCAGTTCTTC. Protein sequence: CASSYGGNEQFF.

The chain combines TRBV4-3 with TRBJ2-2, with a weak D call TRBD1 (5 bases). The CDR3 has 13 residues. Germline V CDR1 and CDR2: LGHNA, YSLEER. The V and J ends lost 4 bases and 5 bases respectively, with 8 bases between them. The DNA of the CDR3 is TGCGCCAGCAGCCCAGGGTCTACCGGGGAGCTGTTTTTT. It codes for CASSPGSTGELFF.

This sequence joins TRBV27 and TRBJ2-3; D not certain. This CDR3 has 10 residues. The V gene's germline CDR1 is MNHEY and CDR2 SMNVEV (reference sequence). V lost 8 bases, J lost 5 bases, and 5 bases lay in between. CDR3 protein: CASGRDTQYF. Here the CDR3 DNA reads TGTGCCAGCGGACGAGATACGCAGTATTTT.

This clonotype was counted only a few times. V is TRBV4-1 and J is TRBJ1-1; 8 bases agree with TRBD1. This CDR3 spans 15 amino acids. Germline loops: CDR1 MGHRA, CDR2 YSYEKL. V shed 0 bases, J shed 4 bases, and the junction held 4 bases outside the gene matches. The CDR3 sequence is CASSQDRGLGTEAFF. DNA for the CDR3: TGCGCCAGCAGCCAAGACAGGGGGCTGGGCACTGAAGCTTTCTTT.

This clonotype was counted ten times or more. As DNA, the CDR3 is TGTGCCAGCAGTCCCAGACAGGGGGCCACCGGGGAGCTGTTTTTT. Protein: CASSPRQGATGELFF. The chain joins TRBV12-3 or TRBV12-4 to TRBJ2-2; 10 nucleotides match TRBD1. CDR3 length: 15 residues. V shed 5 bases and J 4 bases; nucleotides not matched to a gene: 4.

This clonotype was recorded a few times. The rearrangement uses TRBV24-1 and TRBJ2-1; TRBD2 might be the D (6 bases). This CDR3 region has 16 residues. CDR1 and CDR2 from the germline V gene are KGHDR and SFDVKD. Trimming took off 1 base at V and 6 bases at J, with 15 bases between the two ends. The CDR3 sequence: CATSDLRLARGNEQFF. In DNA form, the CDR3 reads TGTGCCACCAGTGATTTAAGGCTAGCGAGGGGCAATGAGCAGTTCTTC.

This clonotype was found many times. DNA of the CDR3: TGCAGTGCGCCACAGCGGGGGCCCGAAGGACCAGATACGCAGTATTTT. Its protein product is CSAPQRGPEGPDTQYF. The V gene is TRBV20-1, the J gene TRBJ2-3; 8 bases line up with TRBD2. The CDR3 sequence is 16 residues long. The trim removed 6 bases at V and 4 bases at J, leaving 15 bases unmatched. Germline V gives CDR1 DFQATT, CDR2 SNEGSKA (reference sequence).

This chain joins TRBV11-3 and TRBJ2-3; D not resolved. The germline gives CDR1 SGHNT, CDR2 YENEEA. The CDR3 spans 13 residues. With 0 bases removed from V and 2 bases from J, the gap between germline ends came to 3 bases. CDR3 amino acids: CASSLEHTDTQYF. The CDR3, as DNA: TGTGCCAGCAGCTTAGAACACACAGATACGCAGTATTTT.

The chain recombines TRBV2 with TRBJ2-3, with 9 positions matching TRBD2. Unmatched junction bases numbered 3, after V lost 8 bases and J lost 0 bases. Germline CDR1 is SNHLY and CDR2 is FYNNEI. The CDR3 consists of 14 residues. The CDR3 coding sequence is TGTGCCAGCCCCGGGACTAGCAGCACAGATACGCAGTATTTT. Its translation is CASPGTSSTDTQYF.

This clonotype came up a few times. Here the CDR3 DNA reads TGTGCCAGCAGCTTTACGACAGGGGCTTTCTACAATGAGCAGTTCTTC. Translating gives CASSFTTGAFYNEQFF. This chain connects TRBV7-9 to TRBJ2-1; the match to TRBD1 covers 8 bases. The CDR3 totals 16 residues. V trimming: 3 bases; J trimming: 3 bases; junction bases outside the gene matches: 7. Germline assignment: CDR1 SEHNR and CDR2 FQNEAQ (reference sequence).

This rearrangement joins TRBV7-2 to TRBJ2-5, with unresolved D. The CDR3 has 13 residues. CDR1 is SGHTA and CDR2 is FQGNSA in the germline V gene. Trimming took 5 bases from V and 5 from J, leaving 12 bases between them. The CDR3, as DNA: TGTGCCAGCAGCCCCCTGGAGAGGGAGACCCAGTACTTC. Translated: CASSPLERETQYF.

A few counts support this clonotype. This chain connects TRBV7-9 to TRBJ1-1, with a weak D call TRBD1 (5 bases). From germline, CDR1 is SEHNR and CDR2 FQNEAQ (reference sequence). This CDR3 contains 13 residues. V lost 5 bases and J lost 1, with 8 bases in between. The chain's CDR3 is CASSDTGNTEAFF. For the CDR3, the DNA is TGTGCCAGCAGCGACACAGGGAACACTGAAGCTTTCTTT.

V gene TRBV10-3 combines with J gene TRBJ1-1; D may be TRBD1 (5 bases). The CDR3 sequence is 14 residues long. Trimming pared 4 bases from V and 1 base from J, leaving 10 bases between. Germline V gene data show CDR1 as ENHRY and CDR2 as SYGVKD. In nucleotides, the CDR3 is TGTGCCATCAGTGCTGGGGGACCGAACACTGAAGCTTTCTTT. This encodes CAISAGGPNTEAFF.

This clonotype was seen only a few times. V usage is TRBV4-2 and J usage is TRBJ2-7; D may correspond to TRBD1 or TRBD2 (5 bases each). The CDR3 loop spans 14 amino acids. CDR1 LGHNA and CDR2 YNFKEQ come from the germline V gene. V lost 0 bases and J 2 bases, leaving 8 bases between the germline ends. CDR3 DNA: TGTGCCAGCAGCCAAGAGTGGGGGACCTACGAGCAGTACTTC. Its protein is CASSQEWGTYEQYF.

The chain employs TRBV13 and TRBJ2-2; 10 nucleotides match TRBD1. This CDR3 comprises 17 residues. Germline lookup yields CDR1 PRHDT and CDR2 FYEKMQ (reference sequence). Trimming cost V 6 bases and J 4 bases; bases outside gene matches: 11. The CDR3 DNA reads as TGTGCCAGCAGATCGAAGAGGGACAGGGGAATCACCGGGGAGCTGTTTTTT. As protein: CASRSKRDRGITGELFF.

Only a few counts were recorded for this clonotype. The DNA of the CDR3 is TGCGCCAGCAGCGCCGGACAGGGTCAACAGCCCCAGCATTTT. Translated, it gives CASSAGQGQQPQHF. The rearrangement joins TRBV5-1 to TRBJ1-5; 8 nucleotides agree with TRBD1. Germline V CDR1 and CDR2: SGHRS, YFSETQ. The CDR3 length is 14 residues. Losses at the gene ends were 4 bases for V and 7 bases for J; bases not matched to a gene: 7.

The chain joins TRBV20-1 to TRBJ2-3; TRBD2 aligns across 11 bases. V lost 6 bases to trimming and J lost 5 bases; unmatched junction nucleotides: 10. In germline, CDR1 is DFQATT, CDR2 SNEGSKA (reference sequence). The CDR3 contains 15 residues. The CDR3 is CSALGLAGGKDTQYF. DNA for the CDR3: TGCAGTGCCCTTGGGCTAGCGGGGGGAAAAGATACGCAGTATTTT.

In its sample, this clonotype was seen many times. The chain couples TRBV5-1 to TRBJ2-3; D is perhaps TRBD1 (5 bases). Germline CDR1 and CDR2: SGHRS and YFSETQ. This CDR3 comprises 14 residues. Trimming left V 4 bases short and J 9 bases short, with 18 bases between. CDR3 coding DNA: TGCGCCAGCAGCCCCGAAGGGGCCAGGGCCACGCAGTATTTT. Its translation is CASSPEGARATQYF.

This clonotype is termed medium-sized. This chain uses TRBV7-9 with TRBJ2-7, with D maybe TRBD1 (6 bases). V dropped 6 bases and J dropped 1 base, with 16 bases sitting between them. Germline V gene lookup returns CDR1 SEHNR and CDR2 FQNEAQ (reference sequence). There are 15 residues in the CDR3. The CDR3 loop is CASSFSGHQSYEQYV. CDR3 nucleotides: TGTGCCAGCAGTTTTTCGGGACACCAGTCCTACGAGCAGTACGTC.